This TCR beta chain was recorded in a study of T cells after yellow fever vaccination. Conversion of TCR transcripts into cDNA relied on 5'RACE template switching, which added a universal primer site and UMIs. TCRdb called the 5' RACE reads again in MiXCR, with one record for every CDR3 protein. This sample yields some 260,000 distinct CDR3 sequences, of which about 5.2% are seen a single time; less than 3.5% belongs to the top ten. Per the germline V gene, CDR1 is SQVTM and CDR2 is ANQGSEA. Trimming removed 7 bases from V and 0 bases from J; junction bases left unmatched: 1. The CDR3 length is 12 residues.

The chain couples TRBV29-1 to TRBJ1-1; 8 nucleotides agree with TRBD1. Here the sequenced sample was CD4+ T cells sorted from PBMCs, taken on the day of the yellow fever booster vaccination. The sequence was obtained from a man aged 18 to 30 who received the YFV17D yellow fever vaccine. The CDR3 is CSGGQVNTEAFF. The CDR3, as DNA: TGCAGCGGGGGACAGGTGAACACTGAAGCTTTCTTT. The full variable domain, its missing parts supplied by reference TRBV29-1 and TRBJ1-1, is SAVISQKPSRDICQRGTSLTIQCQVDSQVTMMFWYRQQPGQSLTLIATANQGSEATYESGFVIDKFPISRPNLTFSTLTVSNMSPEDSSIYLCSGGQVNTEAFFGQGTRLTVV.